The 8 T cell receptor beta chains below all came from one sample that was sequenced in a study of blood T cell repertoires in COVID-19. TCRdb's table, derived via immunoSEQ multiplex PCR, lists solely in-frame clones and lacks some. The table has roughly 250,000 clones, 85% to 90% seen once. Sequencing input: peripheral blood. Every receptor here comes from a woman aged 40 to 55 with acute or convalescent COVID-19.

The genes are TRBV6-1 and TRBJ1-3; D perhaps matches TRBD1 (5 bases). Trimming removed 0 bases at V and 0 bases at J, with 12 bases between. Per the germline V gene, CDR1 is MNHNS and CDR2 is SASEGT. The CDR3 runs to 17 residues. In DNA form, the CDR3 reads TGTGCCAGCAGTGAAGCTTTCAGGGCGACCTCTGGAAACACCATATATTTT. Translation: CASSEAFRATSGNTIYF.

V usage is TRBV14 and J usage is TRBJ1-4, with a weak D call TRBD1 (5 bases). CDR1 and CDR2 from the germline V gene are SGHDN and FVKESK. The CDR3 consists of 13 residues. V shed 0 bases and J shed 7 bases, with 6 bases lying between them. The CDR3 nucleotides are TGTGCCAGCAGCCAAGATGACAGTGAAAAACTGTTTTTT. Residues: CASSQDDSEKLFF.

The gene calls are TRBV5-4 and TRBJ1-2; D uncertain. Per the germline V gene, CDR1 is SGHNT and CDR2 is YYREEE (reference sequence). Trimming took 0 bases from V and 2 from J, leaving 5 bases between them. The CDR3 is made up of 13 amino acids. CDR3 in amino acids: CASSLGRNYGYTF. The CDR3 DNA is TGTGCCAGCAGCTTGGGCCGGAACTATGGCTACACCTTC.

The chain employs TRBV3-1 (or the pseudogene TRBV3-2) and TRBJ1-2; 12 nucleotides line up with TRBD1. Germline CDR1 reads LGHDT; CDR2 reads YNNKEL (reference sequence). With V trimmed by 4 bases and J by 6 bases, 9 bases remained unmatched. This CDR3 region has 16 residues. The CDR3 nucleotides are TGTGCCAGCAGCCGCCGTTCCGGGACAGGGGGCGATGGCTACACCTTC. Encoded protein: CASSRRSGTGGDGYTF.

The chain links TRBV19 to TRBJ2-1; the D gene is possibly TRBD2 (6 bases). The CDR3 runs 13 residues. From germline, CDR1 is LNHDA and CDR2 SQIVND (reference sequence). V was shortened by 1 base and J by 5 bases, with 6 bases between the two germline ends. The CDR3 protein is CASSIGEDNEQFF. In nucleotides, the CDR3 is TGTGCCAGTAGTATAGGGGAGGACAATGAGCAGTTCTTC. Looking up the rest from reference TRBV19 and TRBJ2-1 gives the full variable domain: DGGITQSPKYLFRKEGQNVTLSCEQNLNHDAMYWYRQDPGQGLRLIYYSQIVNDFQKGDIAEGYSVSREKKESFPLTVTSAQKNPTAFYLCASSIGEDNEQFFGPGTRLTVL.

The genes are TRBV2 and TRBJ2-1, with D perhaps matching TRBD2 (7 bases). This CDR3 is 15 amino acids long. V shed 3 bases and J shed 3 bases, with 12 bases lying between them. Germline V gene data show CDR1 as SNHLY and CDR2 as FYNNEI. The CDR3 DNA reads TGTGCCAGCAGTGATAGGGGGGGGGTCTACAATGAGCAGTTCTTC. This codes for CASSDRGGVYNEQFF.

Only one count was recorded for this clone. This chain joins TRBV3-1 (or the pseudogene TRBV3-2) and TRBJ1-2, with a weak D call TRBD1 (6 bases). This CDR3 region has 13 residues. V was cut by 6 bases and J by 6 bases, with 14 bases left in between. The V gene's germline CDR1 is LGHDT and CDR2 YNNKEL (reference sequence). CDR3 DNA: TGTGCCAGCAGAACCGGGACATCCCATGGCTACACCTTC. Residues: CASRTGTSHGYTF.

The chain uses TRBV6-5 and TRBJ1-2, with D possibly TRBD1 on 6 matching bases. Trimming left V 2 bases short and J 8 bases short, with 12 bases between. CDR1 and CDR2 (germline): MNHEY, SVGAGI. The CDR3 length is 13 residues. The CDR3 DNA reads TGTGCCAGCAGTTACAGCCAGGGGTGGGGCTACACCTTC. This sequence encodes CASSYSQGWGYTF.